The source of this T cell receptor (beta chain) is a study of Ad26.COV2.S vaccination and SARS-CoV-2 variants. Study as a whole: Enrolled in COV1001, the donor was in the Ad26.COV2.S trial arm, which received the vaccine. Overall study results and limits: Post-vaccination spike-specific CD8+ and CD4+ T cell responses reportedly had substantial breadth. Vaccinated individuals (as opposed to placebo recipients) had higher spike-specific TCR breadth.

As to this clone: As yet, its antigen is unknown.

Treatment denoted: about 20 received Ad26.COV2.S at low or high dose, single or two shots; a few received placebo; per-sample allocation not given. All samples were drawn on day 63, counting from the first vaccine or placebo injection. The V gene lost 0 bases and the J gene lost 3 bases, with 9 bases spanning the gap. This CDR3 contains 14 residues. Per germline, CDR1 GTSNPN and CDR2 SVGIG (reference sequence). Sequencing used immunoSEQ multiplex PCR; TCRdb keeps in-frame clones, though not all of them. The repertoire holds 440,000 or so clones, with roughly nine tenths as singletons. This TCR came from a person between 18 and 65 years old who received the Ad26.COV2.S COVID-19 vaccine or a placebo. The rearrangement links TRBV30 to TRBJ2-1; no firm D call. The sequencing used peripheral blood, collected in a trial of Ad26.COV2.S vaccine versus placebo. The CDR3 spells CAWSVPGGYNEQFF. CDR3 in DNA: TGTGCCTGGAGTGTCCCCGGCGGCTACAATGAGCAGTTCTTC.